Below are 12 T cell receptor beta chains sequenced from a single sample in a study of blood T cells in healthy people across ages. Then a second PCR, running about 6 to 11 cycles, was carried out with a sample-barcoded 5' primer and a J-beta primer mix. Each CDR3 protein gets one entry after TCRdb re-called the 5' RACE reads with MiXCR. The sample holds roughly 1.7 million distinct CDR3 sequences; approximately 32% are singletons and the top ten take about 11%. Sequencing was performed on blood. The receptors shown here come from a woman aged 30 to 39 in good health.

The rearrangement links TRBV9 to TRBJ2-7, with a weak D call TRBD2 (6 bases). Trimming shortened V by 4 bases and J by 0 bases, and 14 bases separated the two germline ends. The CDR3 runs to 15 residues. Germline-derived CDR1 and CDR2 are SGDLS and YYNGEE. Written as DNA, the CDR3 is TGTGCCAGCAGCCCTCAGGGACTGAGCTCCTACGAGCAGTACTTC. Residues: CASSPQGLSSYEQYF.

Regarding this clonotype: A much larger clone differs by one base, so this may be a read error. This chain joins TRBV4-1 and TRBJ1-2, with a tentative D call TRBD1 (6 bases). Trimming took 1 base from V and 4 from J, leaving 16 bases between them. Germline-derived CDR1 and CDR2 are MGHRA and YSYEKL. CDR3 length: 16 amino acids. CDR3 coding DNA: TGCGCCAGCAGCCAAGCAACGGCGGGGGCGTGCTATGGCTACACCTTC. As protein: CASSQATAGACYGYTF.

This clonotype was seen a few times. The J gene is TRBJ1-2, the V gene TRBV20-1, with D uncertain. The length of the CDR3 is 13 residues. CDR1 and CDR2 from the germline V gene are DFQATT and SNEGSKA (reference sequence). V was cut by 5 bases and J by 3 bases, with 13 bases left in between. CDR3 region: CSADPEGYYGYTF. The CDR3 nucleotides read TGCAGTGCTGACCCGGAGGGATACTATGGCTACACCTTC.

This clonotype has just one count. The chain has TRBV4-1 and TRBJ2-1; D is perhaps TRBD2 (6 bases). CDR3 length: 13 residues. The germline gives CDR1 MGHRA, CDR2 YSYEKL. V was shortened by 2 bases and J by 7 bases, with 9 bases between the two germline ends. CDR3 protein: CASSQMEGNEQFF. The CDR3 DNA reads TGCGCCAGCAGCCAAATGGAGGGGAATGAGCAGTTCTTC.

In this sample, this clonotype turned up a few times. The CDR3 coding sequence is TGCGCCAGCAGCTTGTTGGGGACAGGGCTTGGGATCAACAATGAGCAGTTCTTC. Its translation: CASSLLGTGLGINNEQFF. The chain carries TRBV5-1 and TRBJ2-1; 9 bases fit TRBD1. With 1 base clipped from V and 5 bases from J, the junction kept 13 bases outside the gene matches. The CDR3 contains 18 residues. In germline, CDR1 is SGHRS, CDR2 YFSETQ.

In this sample, this clonotype turned up once. V usage is TRBV21-1 and J usage is TRBJ2-7; no DNA check was done on the table's D call, TRBD1. TRBV21-1 is labeled a pseudogene. This CDR3 has 14 residues. The DNA of the CDR3 is TGTGCCAGCAGCAAAAGGGGTTTTTCCTACGAGCAGTACTTC. It yields the protein CASSKRGFSYEQYF.

This clonotype was seen a handful of times. The chain uses TRBV21-1 and TRBJ2-3. TRBV21-1 is a documented pseudogene. The CDR3 is 16 amino acids. This CDR3 is CASSKGWPASTDTQYF. The CDR3 DNA follows: TGTGCCAGCAGCAAAGGTTGGCCAGCTAGCACAGATACGCAGTATTTT.

The chain combines TRBV20-1 with TRBJ2-5, with 7 nucleotides matching TRBD1. The V gene end was trimmed by 0 bases and the J gene end by 4 bases; junction bases not matched to a gene: 8. CDR3 length: 15 amino acids. Per germline, CDR1 DFQATT and CDR2 SNEGSKA (reference sequence). The CDR3 DNA is TGCAGTGCTAGAGACCGACAGGGCCTGGTAGAGACCCAGTACTTC. It translates to CSARDRQGLVETQYF.

The table lists this clonotype with a few counts. V and J are TRBV2 and TRBJ2-6, with D possibly matching TRBD2 (5 bases). Germline-derived CDR1 and CDR2 are SNHLY and FYNNEI. This CDR3 region has 14 residues. Trimming removed 8 bases from V and 1 base from J, with 9 bases in between. CDR3 in amino acids: CASSGESGANVLTF. CDR3 coding DNA: TGTGCCAGCTCTGGGGAGTCTGGGGCCAACGTCCTGACTTTC.

This clonotype showed up many times. The rearrangement joins TRBV9 to TRBJ2-1; 9 bases line up with TRBD2. There are 16 residues in the CDR3. Germline lookup yields CDR1 SGDLS and CDR2 YYNGEE. Trimming at V came to 4 bases and at J to 3 bases, leaving 8 bases not matched to a gene. The CDR3 reads CASSPRASGVYNEQFF. The CDR3, as DNA: TGTGCCAGCAGCCCCCGAGCTAGCGGGGTCTACAATGAGCAGTTCTTC.

This clonotype was counted many times. The V gene is TRBV20-1, the J gene TRBJ2-5, with D unresolved. Trimming shortened V by 3 bases and J by 0 bases, and 11 bases separated the two germline ends. Per germline, CDR1 DFQATT and CDR2 SNEGSKA (reference sequence). CDR3 length equals 14 residues. DNA for the CDR3: TGCAGTGCTAGGGAGCAGGCGAACCAAGAGACCCAGTACTTC. This encodes CSAREQANQETQYF.

The table lists this clonotype with many counts. The chain has TRBV29-1 and TRBJ2-3; D uncertain. The CDR3 is 13 amino acids. The germline V gene encodes CDR1 SQVTM and CDR2 ANQGSEA. V was shortened by 8 bases and J by 2 bases, with 14 bases between the two germline ends. The CDR3 sequence: CSTTHNPTDTQYF. The CDR3 DNA reads TGCAGCACAACTCACAATCCCACAGATACGCAGTATTTT.